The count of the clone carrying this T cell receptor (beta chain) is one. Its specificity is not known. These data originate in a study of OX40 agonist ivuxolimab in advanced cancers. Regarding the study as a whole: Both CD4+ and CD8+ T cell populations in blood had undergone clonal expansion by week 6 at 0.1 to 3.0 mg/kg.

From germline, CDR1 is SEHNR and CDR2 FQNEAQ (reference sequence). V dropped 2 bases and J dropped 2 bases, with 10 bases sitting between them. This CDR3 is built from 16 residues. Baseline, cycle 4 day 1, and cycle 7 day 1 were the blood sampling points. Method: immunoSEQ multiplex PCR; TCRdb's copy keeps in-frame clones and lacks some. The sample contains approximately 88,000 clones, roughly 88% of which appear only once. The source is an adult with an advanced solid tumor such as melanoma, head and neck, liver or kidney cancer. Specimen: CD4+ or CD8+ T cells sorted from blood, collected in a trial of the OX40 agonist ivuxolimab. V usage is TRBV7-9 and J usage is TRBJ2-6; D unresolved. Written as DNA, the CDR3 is TGTGCCAGCAGCTTACAGAGTTTGGCTGGGGCCAACGTCCTGACTTTC. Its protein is CASSLQSLAGANVLTF.